This record looks at one TCR beta chain sequence and its context. The antigen remains undetermined. The CDR3 consists of 16 residues. V dropped 1 base and J dropped 1 base, with 13 bases sitting between them. The germline gives CDR1 SNHLY, CDR2 FYNNEI. This entry is derived from a study of cytomegalovirus exposure and HLA in healthy donors. The wider study: Earlier work reported approximately 110 million unique TCR beta sequences from about 180 million T cells. Points from the study as a whole: In a later analysis, CMV-associated beta chains were mostly HLA-associated, it appeared. Later analysis revealed greater clonal expansion in HLA-associated TCR beta chains than in equally common others.

Primers for the PCR totalled 60 Vbeta and 13 Jbeta. In the authors' workflow: There were tens of millions of unique TCR beta chains by a later count, and approximately 10 million of them were shared. Sequencing was performed with immunoSEQ multiplex PCR; in TCRdb, only in-frame clones are kept and a portion is missing. The DNA gave D and trimming, while V, J and clone size come from that table. The sample holds about 50,000 clones, roughly four fifths seen once. Sequencing used PBMCs. The chain recombines TRBV2 with TRBJ2-5; D not certain. The receptor was isolated from a woman aged 40 to 50 in good health and CMV-seropositive. DNA for the CDR3: TGTGCCAGCAGTGAAGAGCTCCACCCCGCCCAAGAGACCCAGTACTTC. Encoded protein: CASSEELHPAQETQYF.